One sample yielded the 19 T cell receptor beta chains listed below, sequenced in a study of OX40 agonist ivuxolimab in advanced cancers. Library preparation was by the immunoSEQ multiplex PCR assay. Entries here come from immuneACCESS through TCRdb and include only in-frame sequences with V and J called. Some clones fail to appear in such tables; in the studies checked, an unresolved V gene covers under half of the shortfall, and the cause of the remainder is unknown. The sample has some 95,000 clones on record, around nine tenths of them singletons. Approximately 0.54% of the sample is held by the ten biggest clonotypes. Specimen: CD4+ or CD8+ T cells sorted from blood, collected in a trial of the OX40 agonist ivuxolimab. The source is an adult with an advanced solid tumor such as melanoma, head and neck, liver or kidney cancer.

As DNA, the CDR3 is TGTGCCAGCAGCCTAGTGGGGGGGGCTTCGGCTGAGCAGTTCTTC. This codes for CASSLVGGASAEQFF. V gene TRBV7-7 combines with J gene TRBJ2-1; a possible D gene is TRBD2 (7 bases). The CDR3 contains 15 residues. With 5 bases removed from V and 9 bases from J, the gap between germline ends came to 20 bases. CDR1 and CDR2 (germline): SSHAT, FNYEAQ (reference sequence).

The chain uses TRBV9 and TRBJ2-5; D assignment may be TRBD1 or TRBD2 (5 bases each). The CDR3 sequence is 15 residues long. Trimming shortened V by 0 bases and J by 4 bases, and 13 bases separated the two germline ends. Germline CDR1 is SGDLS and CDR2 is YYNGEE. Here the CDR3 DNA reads TGTGCCAGCAGCGTAGCTTCTGGGGGTGCAGAGACCCAGTACTTC. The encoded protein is CASSVASGGAETQYF.

The CDR3 coding sequence is TGTGCCAGCAGCGTAGGGGCCCGGGCCCCCAGAGGGACGCAGTATTTT. Residues: CASSVGARAPRGTQYF. The gene calls are TRBV9 and TRBJ2-3, with D maybe TRBD2 (5 bases). Germline V CDR1 and CDR2: SGDLS, YYNGEE. The CDR3 runs to 16 residues. Trimming took off 0 bases at V and 9 bases at J, with 20 bases between the two ends.

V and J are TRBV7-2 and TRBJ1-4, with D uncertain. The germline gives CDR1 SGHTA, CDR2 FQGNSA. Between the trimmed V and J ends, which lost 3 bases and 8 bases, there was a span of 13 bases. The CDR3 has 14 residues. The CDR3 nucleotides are TGTGCCAGCAGCTTCGGATCCACGGGGGAAAAACTGTTTTTT. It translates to CASSFGSTGEKLFF.

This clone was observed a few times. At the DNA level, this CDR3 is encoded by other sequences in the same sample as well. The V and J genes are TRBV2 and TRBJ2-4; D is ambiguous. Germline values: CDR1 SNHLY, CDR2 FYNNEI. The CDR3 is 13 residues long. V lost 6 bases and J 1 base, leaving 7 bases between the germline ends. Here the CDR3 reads CASRGWAKNIQYF. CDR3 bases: TGTGCCAGCAGGGGTTGGGCCAAAAACATTCAGTACTTC.

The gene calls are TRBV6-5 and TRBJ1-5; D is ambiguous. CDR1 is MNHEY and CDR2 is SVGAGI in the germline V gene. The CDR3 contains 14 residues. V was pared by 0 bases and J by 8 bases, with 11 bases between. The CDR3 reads CASSYSGYEEPQHF. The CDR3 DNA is TGTGCCAGCAGTTACTCAGGGTATGAGGAGCCCCAGCATTTT.

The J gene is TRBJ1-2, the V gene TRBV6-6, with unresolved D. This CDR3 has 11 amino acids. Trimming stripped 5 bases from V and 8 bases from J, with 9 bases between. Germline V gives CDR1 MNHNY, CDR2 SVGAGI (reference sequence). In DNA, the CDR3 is TGTGCCAGCAGTCACGGGGAAGGCTACACCTTC. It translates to CASSHGEGYTF.

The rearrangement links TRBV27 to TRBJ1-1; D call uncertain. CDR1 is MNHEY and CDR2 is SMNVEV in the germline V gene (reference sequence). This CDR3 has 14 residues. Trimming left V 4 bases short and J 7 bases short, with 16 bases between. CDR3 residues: CASSSLTGRHEAFF. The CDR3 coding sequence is TGTGCCAGCAGTTCACTCACCGGGAGACATGAAGCTTTCTTT.

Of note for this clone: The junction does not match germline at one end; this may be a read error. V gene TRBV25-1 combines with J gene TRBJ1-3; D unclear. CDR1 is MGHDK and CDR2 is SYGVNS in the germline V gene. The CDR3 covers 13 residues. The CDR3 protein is CASSEGSGNAIYF. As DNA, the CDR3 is TGTGCCAGCAGTGAGGGGTCCGGAAACGCCATATATTTT.

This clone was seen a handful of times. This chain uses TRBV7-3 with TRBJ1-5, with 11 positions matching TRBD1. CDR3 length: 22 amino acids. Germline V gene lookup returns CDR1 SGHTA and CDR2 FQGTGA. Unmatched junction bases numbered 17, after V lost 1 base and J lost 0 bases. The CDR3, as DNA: TGTGCCAGCAGCTTAAAAATCCGGGACAGGGGGGAGTTGGCATCTAGCAATCAGCCCCAGCATTTT. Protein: CASSLKIRDRGELASSNQPQHF.

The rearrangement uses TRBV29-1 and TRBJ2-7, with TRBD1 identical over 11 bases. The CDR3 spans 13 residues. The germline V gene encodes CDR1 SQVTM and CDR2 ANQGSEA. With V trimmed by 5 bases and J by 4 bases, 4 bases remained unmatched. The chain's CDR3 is CSVSGTGGYEQYF. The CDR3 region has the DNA TGCAGCGTTTCCGGGACAGGGGGGTACGAGCAGTACTTC.

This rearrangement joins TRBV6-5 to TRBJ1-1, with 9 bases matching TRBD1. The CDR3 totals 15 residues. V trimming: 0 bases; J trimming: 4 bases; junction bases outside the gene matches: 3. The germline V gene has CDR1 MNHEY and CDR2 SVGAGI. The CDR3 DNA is TGTGCCAGCAGTTACTCGGGACAGGGCGTCACTGAAGCTTTCTTT. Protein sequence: CASSYSGQGVTEAFF.

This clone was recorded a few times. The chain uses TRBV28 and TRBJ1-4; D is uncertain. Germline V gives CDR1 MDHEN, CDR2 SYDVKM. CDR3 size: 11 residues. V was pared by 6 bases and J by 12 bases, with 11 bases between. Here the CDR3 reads CASSPLDELFF. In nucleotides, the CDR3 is TGTGCCAGCAGCCCCCTGGATGAACTGTTTTTT.

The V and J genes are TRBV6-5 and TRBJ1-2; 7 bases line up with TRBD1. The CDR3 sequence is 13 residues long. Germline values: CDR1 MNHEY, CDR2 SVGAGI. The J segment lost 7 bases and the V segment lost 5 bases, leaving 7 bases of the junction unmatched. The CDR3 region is CASSGAGGLGYTF. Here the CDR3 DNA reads TGTGCCAGCAGTGGGGCAGGGGGTCTTGGCTACACCTTC.

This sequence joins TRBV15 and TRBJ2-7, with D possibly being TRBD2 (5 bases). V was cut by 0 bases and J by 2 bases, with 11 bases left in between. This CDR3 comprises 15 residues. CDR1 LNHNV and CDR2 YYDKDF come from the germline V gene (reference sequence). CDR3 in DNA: TGTGCCACCAGCAGAGATTACGGGGATCCCTACGAGCAGTACTTC. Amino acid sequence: CATSRDYGDPYEQYF.

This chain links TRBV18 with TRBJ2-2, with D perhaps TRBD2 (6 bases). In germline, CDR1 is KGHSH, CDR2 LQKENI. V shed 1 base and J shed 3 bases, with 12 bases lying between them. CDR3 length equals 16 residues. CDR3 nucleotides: TGTGCCAGCTCACCACGGCGGGGCGAGGACACCGGGGAGCTGTTTTTT. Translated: CASSPRRGEDTGELFF.

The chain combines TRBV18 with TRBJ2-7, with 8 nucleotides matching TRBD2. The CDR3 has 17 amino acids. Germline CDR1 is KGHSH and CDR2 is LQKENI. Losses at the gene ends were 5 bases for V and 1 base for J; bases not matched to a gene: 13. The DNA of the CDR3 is TGTGCCAGCTCATCCGCGAGGACTAGCTGGAGTTCCTACGAGCAGTACTTC. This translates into CASSSARTSWSSYEQYF.

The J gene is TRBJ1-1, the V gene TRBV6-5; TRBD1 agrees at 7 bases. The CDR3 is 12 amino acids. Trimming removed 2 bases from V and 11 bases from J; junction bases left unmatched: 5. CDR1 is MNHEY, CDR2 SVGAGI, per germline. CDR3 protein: CASSYQGGSAFF. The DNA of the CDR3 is TGTGCCAGCAGTTACCAGGGGGGGAGTGCTTTCTTT.

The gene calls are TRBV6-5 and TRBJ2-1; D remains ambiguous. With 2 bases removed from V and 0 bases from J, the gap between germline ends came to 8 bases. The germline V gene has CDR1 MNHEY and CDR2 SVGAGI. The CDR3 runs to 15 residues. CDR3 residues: CASSYGLPSYNEQFF. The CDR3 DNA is TGTGCCAGCAGTTACGGGCTACCCTCCTACAATGAGCAGTTCTTC.